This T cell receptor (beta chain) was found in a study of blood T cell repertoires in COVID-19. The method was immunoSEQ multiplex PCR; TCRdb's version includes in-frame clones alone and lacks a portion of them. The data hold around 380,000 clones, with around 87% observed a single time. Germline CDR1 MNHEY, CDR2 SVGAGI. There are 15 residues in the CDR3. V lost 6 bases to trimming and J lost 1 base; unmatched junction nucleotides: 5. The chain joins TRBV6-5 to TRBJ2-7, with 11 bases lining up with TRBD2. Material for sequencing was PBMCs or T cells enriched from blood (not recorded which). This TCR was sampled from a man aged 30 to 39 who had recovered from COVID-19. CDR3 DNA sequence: TGTGCCAGCAGCCCGACTAGCGGGGTATCCTACGAGCAGTACTTC. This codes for CASSPTSGVSYEQYF.